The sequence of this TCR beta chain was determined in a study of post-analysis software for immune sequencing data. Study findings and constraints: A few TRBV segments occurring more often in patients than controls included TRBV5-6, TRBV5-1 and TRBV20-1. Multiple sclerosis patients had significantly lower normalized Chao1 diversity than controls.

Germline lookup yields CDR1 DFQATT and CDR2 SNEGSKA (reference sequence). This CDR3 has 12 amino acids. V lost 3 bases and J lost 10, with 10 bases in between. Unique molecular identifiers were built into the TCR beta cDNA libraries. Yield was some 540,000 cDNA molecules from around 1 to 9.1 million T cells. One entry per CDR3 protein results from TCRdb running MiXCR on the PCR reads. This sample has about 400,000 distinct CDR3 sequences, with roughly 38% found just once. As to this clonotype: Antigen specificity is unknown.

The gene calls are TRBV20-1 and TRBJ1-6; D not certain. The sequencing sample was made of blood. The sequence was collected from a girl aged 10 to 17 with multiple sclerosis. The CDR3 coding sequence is TGCAGTGCTAGCGACCCCATGTCACCCCTCCACTTT. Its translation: CSASDPMSPLHF.